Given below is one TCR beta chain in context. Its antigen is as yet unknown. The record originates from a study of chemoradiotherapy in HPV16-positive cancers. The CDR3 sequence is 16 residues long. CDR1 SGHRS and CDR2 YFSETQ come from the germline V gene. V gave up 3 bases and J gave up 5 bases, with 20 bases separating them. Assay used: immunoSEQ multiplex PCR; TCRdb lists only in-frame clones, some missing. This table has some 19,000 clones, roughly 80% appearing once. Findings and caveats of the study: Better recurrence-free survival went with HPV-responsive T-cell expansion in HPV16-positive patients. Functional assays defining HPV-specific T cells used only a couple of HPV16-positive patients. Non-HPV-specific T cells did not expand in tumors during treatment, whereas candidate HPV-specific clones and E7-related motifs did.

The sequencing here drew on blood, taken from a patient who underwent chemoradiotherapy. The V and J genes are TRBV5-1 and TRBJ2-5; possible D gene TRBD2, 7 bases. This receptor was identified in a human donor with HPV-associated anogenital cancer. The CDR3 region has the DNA TGCGCCAGCAGCTGGACGGGGGGCGGTATGTTTGAGACCCAGTACTTC. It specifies CASSWTGGGMFETQYF.